Detailed here is one T cell receptor beta chain. No cognate antigen has been identified for it. No base quality information exists; no much larger clone differs at one position. Trimming takes 7 bases from V and 5 bases from J, and the germline ends sit 17 bases apart. The germline V gene (reference sequence) supplies CDR1 SGHAT and CDR2 FQDESV. Counted from cysteine to phenylalanine, this CDR3 has 14 amino acids. Only CDR3 DNA remains: 42 bases, in frame from the first base. Donors were healthy HIV-negative adults with no recently reported acute infections or vaccinations. Only Caucasian adults living in Nashville, Tennessee, USA were represented among the donors. CD4+ T cells were enriched by magnetic negative selection, after which naive cells were positively selected on CD45RA and the negative fraction was taken as the memory subset. Blood was obtained by leukapheresis, after which PBMCs were separated by Ficoll-Histopaque density gradient centrifugation and cryopreserved in liquid nitrogen vapor phase. Purity and quantity of every magnetically sorted T cell population were checked by analytical flow cytometry. Genomic DNA was isolated from each sorted fraction and quantified by UV absorbance on a Nanodrop 2000c.

The sample belongs to a study of shared clonotypes between healthy human individuals (TCRdb year 2020). About the full investigation: The cohort included three men and two women between 18 and 49 years of age. For each donor, CD4 naive and CD4 memory were each given three plates, CD8 naive was given two plates, and CD8 memory was given one plate. The study deeply sequenced blood TCR repertoires of about 5 healthy adults to estimate repertoire size and the extent of clonotype sharing between individuals. Libraries were prepared and TCR repertoires were sequenced by different laboratories using diverse techniques, in order to increase sequencing depth and limit assay-specific biases. Leukapheresis yielded between about 0.8 and 9.5 billion PBMCs per donor. Overall study results and their limits: Based on pairwise subsampling, the degree of clonotype sharing among donors was expected to be affected by sequencing depth. Sampling was limited to blood, and TCR repertoires in tissue likely differ from TCR repertoires in blood. Estimated clonotype richness was generally larger for naive than for memory subsets. Incomplete sequencing was indicated by rarefaction of sorted-subset datasets, despite the large sequencing depth. Compared with non-shared clonotypes, clonotypes shared by all four sorted-subset donors had higher generation probabilities. The genetic and exposure-history diversity represented was limited by the small number of donors. When a few donors were compared, the shared fraction of clonotypes was approximately 5% for naive CD4, less than 4% for naive CD8, about 2.4% for memory CD4, and 0.35% to 0.4% for memory CD8.

TCR CDR3 regions were amplified from genomic DNA by multiplex PCR using the deep immunoSEQ assay. Extracted genomic DNA from each cell subset was distributed evenly across all wells of several immunoSEQ 96-well plates, and each plate was treated as a replicate. For sorted subsets, roughly 200 ng genomic DNA, equal to some 28,000 T cell genomes, was loaded into each replicate PCR. The purified libraries were quantified using a Qubit 3.0 fluorometer, sized with a Bioanalyzer 2100, and then quantified again using the KAPA Library Quantification kit. A separate single-read 150-cycle Illumina NextSeq 550 flow cell was used to sequence each immunoSEQ 96-well plate. Regarding the original processing steps: Because the immunoSEQ output held only junctional sequences and lacked quality scores, the filtering could not match the filtering applied to full-length reads. Sequences were annotated with PyIR, a Python wrapper for IgBLAST v1.9, and V/J genes and CDR3 were assigned using IMGT germline references. Reads were filtered out if the reads had weak V/J assignments (E-value above 1e-6), no CDR3, stop codons, out-of-frame junctions, or ambiguous translated residues. V3J clonotypes were defined by identical inferred V gene, J gene, and CDR3 amino acid sequence. The percentage overlap between two repertoires was calculated by dividing the number of shared unique clonotypes by the size of the smaller repertoire. RTK rarefaction, the Chao1 estimator, and Recon v2.1 estimates of unobserved clonotypes were used to assess repertoire richness. Generation probabilities were computed with OLGA for all TCRbeta clonotypes obtained by the gDNA method from several donors. Held by TCRdb, this immuneACCESS table contains in-frame sequences only and omits some clones. Under half of the omission traces to an unresolved V gene where checked; the cause of the rest is unknown. That table is the source of V, J and clone size, and D and trimming were worked out from the DNA. For this sample the table gives 2 million to 2.5 million clones, of which 90% to 95% were detected only once. The ten largest account for under 0.45% of the sample.

What was sequenced was naive CD4+ T cells from PBMCs. Taken with the paper, the label for cell subset or site translates to: CD45RA+ positively selected. This receptor was taken from a man aged 18-30 years in good health. Some clones in this sample may be carry-over from other donors' samples. The chain couples TRBV11-1 to TRBJ2-5, with the D assignment possibly TRBD1 or TRBD2, given 6 matching bases for each. The nucleotides read TGTGCCAGCACCCCTGGGGGGCCTCGGGAGACCCAGTACTTC. This translates into CASTPGGPRETQYF.